This paragraph covers one T cell receptor (beta chain) sequence. Assay: immunoSEQ multiplex PCR; the TCRdb copy retains only in-frame clones and omits some. The sample has 200,000 to 250,000 clones; approximately 84% are singletons. Deletions cut 0 bases from V and 7 bases from J, with 13 bases between. CDR1 and CDR2 from the germline V gene are SGDLS and YYNGEE. The CDR3 contains 15 residues. The data originate from a study of blood T cell repertoires in COVID-19. About the study: PBMCs, B-cell-depleted T cells, or T cells were the source of the cDNA or gDNA that made up the material.

The specimen was PBMCs or T cells enriched from blood (not recorded which). The V gene is TRBV9, the J gene TRBJ2-2, with D possibly matching TRBD2 (6 bases). The TCR was taken from a man aged 35 to 55 who had recovered from COVID-19. The CDR3 here is CASSVAGRPSGELFF. CDR3 DNA sequence: TGTGCCAGCAGCGTAGCGGGGAGGCCCAGCGGGGAGCTGTTTTTT. The full variable domain, rest sourced from reference TRBV9 and TRBJ2-2, is DSGVTQTPKHLITATGQRVTLRCSPRSGDLSVYWYQQSLDQGLQFLIQYYNGEERAKGNILERFSAQQFPDLHSELNLSSLELGDSALYFCASSVAGRPSGELFFGEGSRLTVL.